This passage covers 18 T cell receptor beta chains from one sample sequenced in a study of cytomegalovirus exposure and HLA in healthy donors. The PCR was carried out with 60 Vbeta primers and 13 Jbeta primers. The data were produced by immunoSEQ multiplex PCR, yet TCRdb's version contains in-frame clones alone and is incomplete. The profile shows hundreds of thousands of clones, 75% to 80% of them singletons. Sequencing used PBMCs. Receptors were obtained from a man between 18 and 35 years old in good health and CMV-seronegative.

V gene TRBV6-4 combines with J gene TRBJ2-2, with 7 bases lining up with TRBD2. This CDR3 spans 14 amino acids. The germline CDR1 and CDR2 sequences are MRHNA and SNTAGT. V dropped 7 bases and J dropped 3; count of bases not matched to a gene: 5. The CDR3 sequence is CASTSTSDTGELFF. CDR3 bases: TGTGCCAGCACTTCCACTAGCGACACCGGGGAGCTGTTTTTT.

The CDR3 region is CASRGGLTKETQYF. The DNA of the CDR3 is TGTGCCAGCAGGGGCGGACTGACTAAGGAGACCCAGTACTTC. This chain uses TRBV11-1 with TRBJ2-5; D might be TRBD2 (5 bases). The CDR3 contains 14 residues. V was trimmed by 6 bases and J by 5 bases, leaving 16 bases between them. Germline loops: CDR1 SGHAT, CDR2 FQDESV (reference sequence).

The chain links TRBV7-2 to TRBJ2-2, with D possibly matching TRBD2 (7 bases). Trimming left V 2 bases short and J 7 bases short, with 17 bases between. The germline V gene encodes CDR1 SGHTA and CDR2 FQGNSA. This CDR3 comprises 16 residues. Here the CDR3 reads CASSLLGGARVGELFF. The CDR3 nucleotides are TGTGCCAGCAGCTTACTTGGGGGGGCCCGGGTCGGGGAGCTGTTTTTT.

V gene TRBV29-1 combines with J gene TRBJ2-1; the D gene is possibly TRBD2 (5 bases). V lost 4 bases, J lost 4 bases, and 26 bases lay in between. Germline CDR1 SQVTM, CDR2 ANQGSEA. The CDR3 spans 18 residues. CDR3 in DNA: TGCAGCGTTGTCAAAGGCCTCAGGTCCGACTGGAGGTACAATGAGCAGTTCTTC. Protein sequence: CSVVKGLRSDWRYNEQFF.

This clone was seen only once. The junction departs from the called germline gene at one end, perhaps through a read error. The chain employs TRBV7-7 and TRBJ2-2, with 8 bases that match TRBD1. CDR3 length: 16 residues. Germline V CDR1 and CDR2: SSHAT, FNYEAQ (reference sequence). CDR3 in DNA: TGTGCTAGCAGCTTACAAGGACAGGGAGAGGCCGGGGAGCTGTTTTTT. Its translation is CASSLQGQGEAGELFF.

The chain combines TRBV18 with TRBJ2-7; weak D call: TRBD1 (5 bases). Deletions cut 0 bases from V and 1 base from J, with 13 bases between. Germline assignment: CDR1 KGHSH and CDR2 LQKENI. The CDR3 runs to 16 residues. The CDR3 DNA sequence: TGTGCCAGCTCACCACCTGACAGCGCCTTATCCTACGAGCAGTACTTC. This translates into CASSPPDSALSYEQYF.

The chain's CDR3 is CASSGRETNYGYTF. The CDR3 DNA sequence: TGTGCCAGCAGCGGTAGGGAGACTAACTATGGCTACACCTTC. The chain joins TRBV7-9 to TRBJ1-2, with D unresolved. Trimming cost V 5 bases and J 0 bases, with 10 bases left between them. The CDR3 covers 14 residues. CDR1 is SEHNR, CDR2 FQNEAQ, per germline (reference sequence).

The V call is TRBV6-1, the J call TRBJ2-7, with D uncertain. There are 12 residues in the CDR3. Germline values: CDR1 MNHNS, CDR2 SASEGT. V was pared by 3 bases and J by 3 bases, with 6 bases between. The DNA of the CDR3 is TGTGCCAGCAGTGATAGTAGCTACGAGCAGTACTTC. It specifies CASSDSSYEQYF.

This chain joins TRBV7-2 and TRBJ1-4; 11 positions agree with TRBD1. Germline V CDR1 and CDR2: SGHTA, FQGNSA. This CDR3 has 14 residues. With V trimmed by 3 bases and J by 8 bases, 2 bases remained unmatched. The CDR3 bases are TGTGCCAGCAGCTTGGACAGGGGGCGGGAAAAACTGTTTTTT. Its translation is CASSLDRGREKLFF.

This clone occurred a few times. The CDR3 DNA follows: TGTGCCAGCACAAGGCAGGGGGCGTCAGATACGCAGTATTTT. Translating gives CASTRQGASDTQYF. This rearrangement joins TRBV6-5 to TRBJ2-3, with 8 nucleotides matching TRBD1. The germline V gene encodes CDR1 MNHEY and CDR2 SVGAGI. V shed 7 bases and J 4 bases; nucleotides not matched to a gene: 7. The CDR3 spans 14 residues.

The V and J genes are TRBV5-4 and TRBJ2-2; possible D gene TRBD2, 6 bases. Per germline, CDR1 SGHNT and CDR2 YYREEE (reference sequence). The CDR3 is 15 amino acids. Trimming shortened V by 0 bases and J by 1 base, and 7 bases separated the two germline ends. The CDR3 loop reads CASSLGGENTGELFF. CDR3 in DNA: TGTGCCAGCAGCTTGGGCGGGGAGAACACCGGGGAGCTGTTTTTT.

J is TRBJ2-3 and V is TRBV5-4; the D is unclear. Germline-derived CDR1 and CDR2 are SGHNT and YYREEE (reference sequence). The CDR3 is made up of 13 amino acids. The V end lost 4 bases, the J end lost 4 bases, and 10 bases lay between the germline ends. The CDR3 reads CASSPKHADTQYF. The CDR3 region has the DNA TGTGCCAGCAGCCCAAAGCATGCAGATACGCAGTATTTT.

The chain joins TRBV7-2 to TRBJ1-1; 7 bases agree with TRBD1. The CDR3 extends over 14 amino acids. Germline assignment: CDR1 SGHTA and CDR2 FQGNSA. Germline trimming cut 2 bases from V and 5 bases from J; bases unmatched to any gene: 5. The CDR3 DNA reads TGTGCCAGCAGCTTACGACAGGGTAGGACTGAAGCTTTCTTT. Translation gives CASSLRQGRTEAFF.

The chain uses TRBV7-2 and TRBJ1-4; D not certain. Germline V gene lookup returns CDR1 SGHTA and CDR2 FQGNSA. The CDR3 is 14 residues long. The V end lost 3 bases, the J end lost 5 bases, and 10 bases lay between the germline ends. Written as DNA, the CDR3 is TGTGCCAGCAGCTTTGGAGTCCGAAATGAAAAACTGTTTTTT. It encodes CASSFGVRNEKLFF.

CDR3 sequence (DNA): TGTGCCGGCGGACTAGCGGGGACCAATGAGCAGTTCTTC. This gives the protein CAGGLAGTNEQFF. The chain is built from TRBV30 and TRBJ2-1, with 12 bases aligning to TRBD2. Per the germline V gene, CDR1 is GTSNPN and CDR2 is SVGIG (reference sequence). The V segment lost 8 bases and the J segment 6 bases; nucleotides outside the gene matches: 5. The CDR3 loop spans 13 amino acids.

This rearrangement joins TRBV6-4 to TRBJ2-2, with D possibly matching TRBD2 (6 bases). Trimming removed 5 bases at V and 3 bases at J, with 13 bases between. This CDR3 is built from 15 residues. Germline loops: CDR1 MRHNA, CDR2 SNTAGT. CDR3 sequence: CASSPGVSHTGELFF. Here the CDR3 DNA reads TGTGCCAGCAGTCCGGGGGTATCGCACACCGGGGAGCTGTTTTTT.

The rearrangement links TRBV19 to TRBJ2-5; TRBD1 matches 7 bases. Trimming took 6 bases from V and 5 from J; bases not matched to a gene: 12. The germline V gene encodes CDR1 LNHDA and CDR2 SQIVND (reference sequence). The CDR3 runs 15 residues. The CDR3 here is CASSTGTVPPETQYF. The CDR3 DNA reads as TGTGCCAGTAGCACGGGGACAGTCCCTCCGGAGACCCAGTACTTC.

The CDR3 loop is CASSQGRGYQPQHF. In DNA form, the CDR3 reads TGCGCCAGCAGCCAAGGCAGGGGCTATCAGCCCCAGCATTTT. The rearrangement joins TRBV4-3 to TRBJ1-5; maybe TRBD1 (6 bases). Germline loops: CDR1 LGHNA, CDR2 YSLEER. V was cut by 1 base and J by 5 bases, with 9 bases left in between. This CDR3 is built from 14 residues.